Below, 10 T cell receptor beta chains from the same sample are listed, as sequenced in a study of tissue T cells after allogeneic stem cell transplantation. Data came from immunoSEQ multiplex PCR; TCRdb stores just in-frame clones and leaves some out. The sample includes roughly 5,300 clones, roughly 49% of them seen just once. Time point: mouse harvest day 7 after allogeneic transplant. The graft held 10^6 splenic CD5+ T cells and 10^7 T-cell-depleted bone marrow cells. What was sequenced was gut tissue. Receptor source: a female BALB/c mouse given C57BL/6 T cells with graft-versus-host disease after an allogeneic hematopoietic cell transplant.

Remarks on this clone: Gene and germline names: mouse. The CDR3 end falls 1 residue outside the read, so it is completed with the germline J gene. This sequence joins TRBV26 and TRBJ2-5, with D perhaps matching TRBD2 (6 bases). Trimming shortened V by 4 bases and J by 2 bases, and 10 bases separated the two germline ends. Germline CDR1 and CDR2: KGHPV and FQNQEV (reference sequence). This CDR3 comprises 14 residues. This CDR3 is CASSPPGLQDTQYF. Incomplete CDR3 DNA: TGTGCCAGCAGTCCTCCGGGACTCCAAGACACCCAGTAC.

Remarks on this clone: The genes are named according to mouse. The read terminates 1 residue before the CDR3 end, so the remaining end is supplied by the germline J gene. The J gene is TRBJ1-3, the V gene TRBV26; D possibly corresponds to TRBD1 (6 bases). The V gene's germline CDR1 is KGHPV and CDR2 FQNQEV (reference sequence). V was trimmed by 1 base and J by 3 bases, leaving 7 bases between them. The CDR3 extends over 14 amino acids. The CDR3 reads CASSLYRDGNTLYF. The sequenced CDR3 bases are TGTGCCAGCAGTCTGTACAGGGATGGAAATACGCTCTAT.

A few counts support this clone. Genes and germline come from the mouse. The CDR3 extends 1 residue past the end of the read, so its final part is completed from the germline J gene. This chain links TRBV26 with TRBJ1-3; D not resolved. Trimming cost V 2 bases and J 0 bases, with 5 bases left between them. The CDR3 length is 14 residues. Germline loops: CDR1 KGHPV, CDR2 FQNQEV (reference sequence). Partial CDR3 DNA: TGTGCCAGCAGTCTGACATATTCTGGAAATACGCTCTAT. Its translation is CASSLTYSGNTLY. The full CDR3 reads CASSLTYSGNTLYF.

In regard to this clone: The gene names here belong to mouse. CDR3 sequence reads: CASSDWGARGAETLYF. The CDR3 bases that were read are TGTGCCAGCTCTGACTGGGGGGCGAGGGGTGCAGAAACGCTGTAT. The chain joins TRBV12-2 to TRBJ2-3, with 10 bases identical to TRBD2. The DNA ends 1 residue before the CDR3 does, and the rest of the CDR3 is filled in from the germline J gene. CDR1 is SGHLS, CDR2 HYDKME, per germline. The CDR3 loop spans 16 amino acids. V lost 3 bases to trimming and J lost 1 base; unmatched junction nucleotides: 6.

A word on this clone: Genes and germline come from the mouse. The sequence runs out 1 residue before the end of the CDR3; the remainder is reconstructed from the germline J gene. This chain uses TRBV26 with TRBJ2-4; D ambiguous. The V and J ends lost 0 bases and 4 bases respectively, with 8 bases between them. CDR1 is KGHPV and CDR2 is FQNQEV in the germline V gene (reference sequence). The CDR3 sequence is 14 residues long. CDR3 DNA (partial): TGTGCCAGCAGTCTGTCGAGACAAGAAAACACCTTGTAC. Its protein is CASSLSRQENTLY. The entire CDR3 sequence reads CASSLSRQENTLYF. The full variable domain, in which reference TRBV26 and TRBJ2-4 provide the parts outside the CDR3, is NSKVIQTPRYLVKGQGQKAKMRCIPEKGHPVVFWYQQNKNNEFKFLINFQNQEVLQQIDMTEKRFSAECPSNSPCSLEIQSSEAGDSALYLCASSLSRQENTLYFGAGTRLSVL.

As regards this clone: The listed genes are named as in mouse. The CDR3 end falls 1 residue outside the read, so it is completed with the germline J gene. The V and J genes are TRBV2 and TRBJ2-2; D unresolved. V was clipped by 0 bases and J by 1 base, with 6 bases between them. Germline CDR1 is LGHNA and CDR2 is YSYQKL. The length of the CDR3 is 15 residues. The covered CDR3 bases are TGTGCCAGCAGCCAAGATAACAAAAACACCGGGCAGCTCTAC. As protein: CASSQDNKNTGQLY. The entire CDR3 protein is CASSQDNKNTGQLYF.

On this clone: Each gene name is a mouse one. The missing CDR3 end, 1 residue past where the read stops, is filled in from the germline J gene. This chain connects TRBV13-3 to TRBJ1-1, with 7 positions matching TRBD1. With V trimmed by 2 bases and J by 0 bases, 1 base remained unmatched. This CDR3 comprises 14 residues. Looked up from germline, CDR1 is NNHDY and CDR2 is SYVADS. The part of the CDR3 DNA that was read is TGTGCCAGCAGTGAGGGGACAGCAAACACAGAAGTCTTC. This encodes CASSEGTANTEVF. The whole CDR3 sequence is CASSEGTANTEVFF.

With respect to this clone: The listed genes are named as in mouse. With the read ending 1 residue before the CDR3 end, the germline J gene is used to fill in that end. The rearrangement links TRBV26 to TRBJ1-1; TRBD1 is a possible D gene (6 bases). V was clipped by 3 bases and J by 0 bases, with 8 bases between them. CDR3 length: 14 residues. Germline CDR1 is KGHPV and CDR2 is FQNQEV (reference sequence). The DNA read from the CDR3 is TGTGCCAGCAGTCTAGGGACAACAAACACAGAAGTCTTC. It is translated as CASSLGTTNTEVF. In full, the CDR3 reads CASSLGTTNTEVFF.

This clone was observed a few times. The gene names given are mouse names. CDR3 bases read: TGTGCCAGCAGTCTGTGGGGGGACACCGGGCAGCTCTAC. It is translated as CASSLWGDTGQLY. The full CDR3 is CASSLWGDTGQLYF. V gene TRBV26 combines with J gene TRBJ2-2; D possibly corresponds to TRBD2 (6 bases). The read stops 1 residue short of the end of the CDR3; the missing end is completed from the germline J gene. The CDR3 has 14 amino acids. V lost 1 base, J lost 3 bases, and 6 bases lay in between. CDR1 KGHPV and CDR2 FQNQEV come from the germline V gene (reference sequence).

This clone was counted only a few times. Gene names are mouse gene names. The read terminates 1 residue before the CDR3 end, so the remaining end is supplied by the germline J gene. The gene calls are TRBV19 and TRBJ1-2; no firm D call. CDR3 length: 13 amino acids. CDR1 and CDR2 from the germline V gene are FNHDT and SITEND (reference sequence). V lost 1 base and J lost 0, with 4 bases in between. CDR3 DNA, as far as it was read: TGTGCCAGCAGTATAACAACAAACTCCGACTACACC. It encodes CASSITTNSDYT. The entire CDR3 is CASSITTNSDYTF.